These 22 T cell receptor beta chains came from one sample sequenced in a study of T cell repertoires in cytomegalovirus infection. TCRdb ran MiXCR on the reads and lists one entry per CDR3 protein. The data hold 650,000 to 850,000 distinct CDR3 sequences, with almost 30% observed a single time. Their specific antigens are unknown. The material sequenced was cultured CD8+ T cells from PBMCs, taken from culture after CMV antigen stimulation. The origin of the receptors is a human donor in good health (CMV status not recorded). Some clones in this sample may be carry-over from other donors' samples.

This clonotype was seen a few times. The chain is built from TRBV27 and TRBJ1-5; TRBD1 aligns across 8 bases. CDR1 is MNHEY and CDR2 is SMNVEV in the germline V gene (reference sequence). Trimming cost V 6 bases and J 5 bases; bases outside gene matches: 9. The CDR3 contains 15 residues. The CDR3 region has the DNA TGTGCCAGCAGGGTGGCAGGGGGCGGTGATCAGCCCCAGCATTTT. It translates to CASRVAGGGDQPQHF.

Comment on this clonotype: Just one base apart from a much larger clone, this may be a read error. The chain employs TRBV6-6 and TRBJ1-3; D is undetermined. CDR3 size: 15 residues. The germline V gene has CDR1 MNHNY and CDR2 SVGAGI (reference sequence). The CDR3 DNA reads TGTGCCAGCAGTTACTCCGGAGTCTCTGGAAACGCCATATATTTT. It is translated as CASSYSGVSGNAIYF.

This clonotype was counted only a few times. The chain is built from TRBV4-3 and TRBJ2-7; D unclear. The CDR3 is 11 residues long. The germline CDR1 and CDR2 sequences are LGHNA and YSLEER. The DNA of the CDR3 is TGCGCCAGCAGCCAAGTAACGCCAGGCCGCGTC. Translating it yields CASSQVTPGRV.

This clonotype was counted a few times. V and J are TRBV7-9 and TRBJ2-7; no clear D. CDR3 length equals 12 residues. From germline, CDR1 is SEHNR and CDR2 FQNEAQ (reference sequence). V was cut by 4 bases and J by 6 bases, with 10 bases left in between. The CDR3 spells CASSSSIGEQYF. CDR3 coding DNA: TGTGCCAGCAGCTCGTCAATTGGCGAGCAGTACTTC.

The chain employs TRBV7-2 and TRBJ2-3, with D perhaps matching TRBD2 (6 bases). Trimming left V 2 bases short and J 6 bases short, with 15 bases between. The CDR3 runs to 15 residues. CDR1 and CDR2 (germline): SGHTA, FQGNSA. The CDR3 reads CASSLNPSAGDTQYF. The CDR3 DNA reads as TGTGCCAGCAGCTTAAACCCTAGCGCCGGCGATACGCAGTATTTT.

DNA of the CDR3: TGCAGTGCTCCTCCCTACACCTTC. Translation: CSAPPYTF. The V call is TRBV20-1, the J call TRBJ1-2; no clear D. V lost 5 bases to trimming and J lost 10 bases, with 5 bases between them. The length of the CDR3 is 8 residues. Per the germline V gene, CDR1 is DFQATT and CDR2 is SNEGSKA (reference sequence).

This clonotype was recorded a few times. The chain has TRBV25-1 and TRBJ2-5; weak D call: TRBD1 (5 bases). Germline V gene lookup returns CDR1 MGHDK and CDR2 SYGVNS. Trimming cost V 8 bases and J 3 bases, with 7 bases left between them. This CDR3 comprises 11 residues. This chain's CDR3 is CASGAKETQYF. The CDR3 DNA is TGTGCCAGCGGGGCTAAAGAGACCCAGTACTTC.

This clonotype has just a few counts. The chain has TRBV19 and TRBJ2-3, with D possibly matching TRBD2 (7 bases). Looked up from germline, CDR1 is LNHDA and CDR2 is SQIVND (reference sequence). This CDR3 is 16 amino acids long. V was clipped by 3 bases and J by 4 bases, with 17 bases between them. The CDR3 reads CASSILGGAIADTQYF. The CDR3 DNA sequence: TGTGCCAGTAGTATCTTAGGGGGGGCGATCGCAGATACGCAGTATTTT.

The gene calls are TRBV6-2 or TRBV6-3 and TRBJ2-7; D gene uncertain. Germline assignment: CDR1 MNHEY and CDR2 SVGEGT. Trimming stripped 5 bases from V and 7 bases from J, with 18 bases between. The CDR3 has 14 residues. DNA for the CDR3: TGTGCCAGCAGTCTGAGGACGGCTCTTTGGGAGCAGTACGTC. It translates to CASSLRTALWEQYV.

This clonotype has a count of ten or more. This chain links TRBV7-9 with TRBJ1-1; 11 bases align to TRBD1. CDR1 and CDR2 (germline): SEHNR, FQNEAQ (reference sequence). The CDR3 covers 17 residues. J was trimmed by 3 bases and V by 0 bases; bases with no gene match: 6. The CDR3 loop is CASSLAEGTGGYTEAFF. In DNA form, the CDR3 reads TGTGCCAGCAGCTTAGCGGAAGGGACAGGGGGATACACTGAAGCTTTCTTT.

The chain has TRBV7-9 and TRBJ2-7, with D maybe TRBD2 (5 bases). Germline V gives CDR1 SEHNR, CDR2 FQNEAQ (reference sequence). The V gene lost 1 base and the J gene lost 1 base, with 11 bases spanning the gap. This CDR3 has 15 amino acids. The CDR3 DNA is TGTGCCAGCAGCTTAGAAGGGAGAGCTTCCTACGAGCAGTACTTC. Its translation: CASSLEGRASYEQYF.

This clonotype was recorded only once. V and J are TRBV4-3 and TRBJ2-4, with D perhaps TRBD2 (6 bases). This CDR3 contains 17 residues. Germline assignment: CDR1 LGHNA and CDR2 YSLEER. Trimming took 1 base from V and 3 from J, leaving 16 bases between them. CDR3 sequence: CASSQGTGTGVKNIQYF. Here the CDR3 DNA reads TGCGCCAGCAGCCAAGGGACCGGGACTGGGGTCAAAAACATTCAGTACTTC.

This clonotype was seen a few times. V and J are TRBV7-2 and TRBJ1-6, with 7 bases fitting TRBD1. This CDR3 has 15 amino acids. CDR1 SGHTA and CDR2 FQGNSA come from the germline V gene. Trimming at V came to 0 bases and at J to 8 bases, leaving 4 bases not matched to a gene. DNA of the CDR3: TGTGCCAGCAGCTTAGCGTTAGGGGGCGATTCACCCCTCCACTTT. As protein: CASSLALGGDSPLHF.

Only a few counts were recorded for this clonotype. The chain joins TRBV7-9 to TRBJ1-5; D might be TRBD1 (6 bases). The CDR3 consists of 15 residues. CDR1 is SEHNR and CDR2 is FQNEAQ in the germline V gene (reference sequence). V lost 3 bases and J 3 bases, leaving 12 bases between the germline ends. CDR3 sequence: CASSLGGGHNQPQHF. In DNA form, the CDR3 reads TGTGCCAGCAGCTTGGGGGGGGGCCACAATCAGCCCCAGCATTTT.

The table lists this clonotype with a count of one. J is TRBJ2-5 and V is TRBV6-6; D is undetermined. The CDR3 length is 15 residues. Germline CDR1 is MNHNY and CDR2 is SVGAGI (reference sequence). V lost 7 bases to trimming and J lost 0 bases, with 15 bases between them. The CDR3 loop reads CASTLGEGYQETQYF. The CDR3 region has the DNA TGTGCCAGCACACTCGGAGAAGGGTACCAAGAGACCCAGTACTTC.

This clonotype was seen only a few times. The CDR3 bases are TGTGCCAGTAGTATCCCCGAAGGGTTCAATCAGCCCCAGCATTTT. The encoded protein is CASSIPEGFNQPQHF. This chain uses TRBV19 with TRBJ1-5, with no clear D. Germline V gene sequence: CDR1 LNHDA, CDR2 SQIVND (reference sequence). V dropped 3 bases and J dropped 3 bases, with 12 bases sitting between them. This CDR3 contains 15 residues.

The chain carries TRBV4-2 and TRBJ1-3; D is ambiguous. Trimming took 0 bases from V and 2 from J, leaving 5 bases between them. From germline, CDR1 is LGHNA and CDR2 YNFKEQ. The CDR3 extends over 14 amino acids. In DNA, the CDR3 is TGTGCCAGCAGCCAAGACAGCCCTGGAAACACCATATATTTT. Translation: CASSQDSPGNTIYF.

This chain links TRBV6-4 with TRBJ2-3, with D perhaps matching TRBD1 (5 bases). The V end was cut by 3 bases, the J end by 3 bases, with 7 bases between. There are 13 residues in the CDR3. Per germline, CDR1 MRHNA and CDR2 SNTAGT. The CDR3: CASSEKGTDTQYF. In DNA, the CDR3 is TGTGCCAGCAGTGAGAAGGGGACAGATACGCAGTATTTT.

This clonotype was seen repeatedly, ten times or more. V gene TRBV7-6 combines with J gene TRBJ2-1, with 14 positions matching TRBD2. CDR1 is SGHVS, CDR2 FNYEAQ, per germline. Trimming at V came to 4 bases and at J to 0 bases, leaving 5 bases not matched to a gene. This CDR3 is built from 18 residues. The CDR3 DNA follows: TGTGCCAGCAGCTCGGGACTAGCGGGGGAAATCTCCTACAATGAGCAGTTCTTC. Residues: CASSSGLAGEISYNEQFF.

J is TRBJ2-1 and V is TRBV6-6; TRBD2 might be the D (7 bases). Germline CDR1 MNHNY, CDR2 SVGAGI (reference sequence). This CDR3 spans 15 amino acids. The ends were cut back, 5 bases at V and 4 bases at J, with 15 bases in the middle. CDR3 sequence (DNA): TGTGCCAGCAGTGTCGGGGGGCTCCCTTACAATGAGCAGTTCTTC. Translating it yields CASSVGGLPYNEQFF.

Many counts were recorded for this clonotype. The J gene is TRBJ2-5, the V gene TRBV12-3 or TRBV12-4; TRBD2 might be the D (7 bases). The V end was cut by 3 bases, the J end by 5 bases, with 16 bases between. This CDR3 spans 15 amino acids. The CDR3 protein is CASSFPGGGVETQYF. CDR3 nucleotides: TGTGCCAGCAGTTTTCCAGGCGGGGGCGTGGAGACCCAGTACTTC.

The CDR3 sequence is CASSLISRTELLAKNIQYF. The CDR3, as DNA: TGTGCCAGCAGCTTAATATCCCGGACAGAACTACTAGCCAAAAACATTCAGTACTTC. The chain carries TRBV7-9 and TRBJ2-4, with a possible D match to TRBD1 (6 bases). Germline CDR1 is SEHNR and CDR2 is FQNEAQ (reference sequence). The V end lost 2 bases, the J end lost 0 bases, and 20 bases lay between the germline ends. This CDR3 has 19 residues.